This T cell receptor (beta chain) stems from a study of shared clonotypes between healthy human individuals. Overall study context: Two female and three male donors aged 18 to 49 were enrolled.

From germline, CDR1 is SGHVS and CDR2 FNYEAQ. Losses at the gene ends were 2 bases for V and 3 bases for J; bases not matched to a gene: 16. CDR3 length: 18 residues. The protocol was immunoSEQ multiplex PCR, while the TCRdb copy is restricted to in-frame clones and leaves out a portion. The table includes about a million clones, roughly 80% detected once. The chain combines TRBV7-6 with TRBJ2-7; 7 nucleotides line up with TRBD2. Sequencing was carried out using memory CD4+ T cells from PBMCs. Described subset: CD45RA-negative fraction. This TCR came from a man younger than 35 in good health. Some clones in this sample may be carry-over from other donors' samples. This chain's CDR3 is CASSLIGMLAGGYYEQYF. The CDR3 bases are TGTGCCAGCAGCTTAATCGGGATGTTAGCGGGCGGCTACTACGAGCAGTACTTC. The entire variable domain, with the rest obtained from reference TRBV7-6 and TRBJ2-7, is as follows: GAGVSQSPRYKVTKRGQDVALRCDPISGHVSLYWYRQALGQGPEFLTYFNYEAQQDKSGLPNDRFSAERPEGSISTLTIQRTEQRDSAMYRCASSLIGMLAGGYYEQYFGPGTRLTVT.